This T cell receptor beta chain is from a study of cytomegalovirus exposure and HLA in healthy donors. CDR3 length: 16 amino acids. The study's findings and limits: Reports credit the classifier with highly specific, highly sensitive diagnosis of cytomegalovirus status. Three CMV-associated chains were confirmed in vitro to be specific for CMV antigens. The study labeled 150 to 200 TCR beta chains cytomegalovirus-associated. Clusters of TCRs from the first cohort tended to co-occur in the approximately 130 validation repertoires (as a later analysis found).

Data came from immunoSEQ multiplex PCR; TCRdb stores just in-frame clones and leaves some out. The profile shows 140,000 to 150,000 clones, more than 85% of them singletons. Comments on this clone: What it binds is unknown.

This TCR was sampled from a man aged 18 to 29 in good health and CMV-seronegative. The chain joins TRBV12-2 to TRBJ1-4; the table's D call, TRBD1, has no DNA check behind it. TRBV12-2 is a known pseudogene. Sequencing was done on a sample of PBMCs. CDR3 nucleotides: TGTGCAAGTCGCGACCACAGGGGGCGGCCTAATGAAAAACTGTTTTTT. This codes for CASRDHRGRPNEKLFF.